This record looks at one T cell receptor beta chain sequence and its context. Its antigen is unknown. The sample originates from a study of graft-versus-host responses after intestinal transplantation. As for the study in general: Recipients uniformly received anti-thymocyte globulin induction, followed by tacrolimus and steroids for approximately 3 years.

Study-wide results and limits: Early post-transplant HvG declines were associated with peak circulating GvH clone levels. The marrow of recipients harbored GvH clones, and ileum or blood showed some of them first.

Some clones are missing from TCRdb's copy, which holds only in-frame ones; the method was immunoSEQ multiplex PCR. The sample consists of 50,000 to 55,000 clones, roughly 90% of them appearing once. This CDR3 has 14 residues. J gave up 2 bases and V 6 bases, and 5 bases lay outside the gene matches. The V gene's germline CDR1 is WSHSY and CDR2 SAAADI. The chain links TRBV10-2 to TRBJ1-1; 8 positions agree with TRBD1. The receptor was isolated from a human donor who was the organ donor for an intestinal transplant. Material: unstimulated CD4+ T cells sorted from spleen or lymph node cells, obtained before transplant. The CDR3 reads CASRDDRGNTEAFF. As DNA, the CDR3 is TGCGCCAGCAGGGATGACAGGGGCAACACTGAAGCTTTCTTT.